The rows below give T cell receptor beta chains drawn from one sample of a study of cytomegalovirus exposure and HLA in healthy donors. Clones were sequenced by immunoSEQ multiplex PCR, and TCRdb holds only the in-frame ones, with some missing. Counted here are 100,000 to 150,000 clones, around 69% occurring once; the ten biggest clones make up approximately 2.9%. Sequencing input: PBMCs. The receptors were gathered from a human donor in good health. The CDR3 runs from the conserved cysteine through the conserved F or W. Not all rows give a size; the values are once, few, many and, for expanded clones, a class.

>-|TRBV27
CASSPGGVGSYEQYF
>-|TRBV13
CASSLMQGGTWTF
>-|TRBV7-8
CASSLVSGYSNQPQHF
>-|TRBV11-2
CASTTWESPYNEQFF
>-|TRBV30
CAWNRAADTQYF
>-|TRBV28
CASSFRTEAFF
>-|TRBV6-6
CASSYSFRDGEAFF
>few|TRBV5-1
CASSPGGTADQPQHF
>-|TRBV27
CASSLFPGPVLEQYF
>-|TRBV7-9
CASSEGVYEQYF